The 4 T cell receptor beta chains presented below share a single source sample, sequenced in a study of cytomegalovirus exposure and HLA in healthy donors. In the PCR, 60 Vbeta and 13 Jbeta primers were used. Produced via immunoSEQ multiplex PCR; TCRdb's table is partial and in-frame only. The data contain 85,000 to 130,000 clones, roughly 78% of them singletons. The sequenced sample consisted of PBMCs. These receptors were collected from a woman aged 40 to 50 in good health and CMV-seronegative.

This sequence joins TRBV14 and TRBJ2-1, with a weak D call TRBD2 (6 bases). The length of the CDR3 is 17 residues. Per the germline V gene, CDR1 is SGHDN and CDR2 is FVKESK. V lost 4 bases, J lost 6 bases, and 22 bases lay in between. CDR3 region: CASSPRVLAWGLNEQFF. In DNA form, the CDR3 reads TGTGCCAGCAGCCCCAGGGTTTTAGCCTGGGGACTCAATGAGCAGTTCTTC.

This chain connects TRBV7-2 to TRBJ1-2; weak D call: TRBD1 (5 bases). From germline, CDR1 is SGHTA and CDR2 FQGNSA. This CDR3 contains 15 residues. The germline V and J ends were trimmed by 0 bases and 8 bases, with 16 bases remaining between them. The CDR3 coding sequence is TGTGCCAGCAGCTTAGCGCGGGACCTTTCAGAGGGCTACACCTTC. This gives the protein CASSLARDLSEGYTF.

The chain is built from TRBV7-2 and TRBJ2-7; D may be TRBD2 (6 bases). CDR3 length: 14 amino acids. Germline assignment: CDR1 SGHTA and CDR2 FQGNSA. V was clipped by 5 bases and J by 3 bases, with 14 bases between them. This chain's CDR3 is CASSRRGTIYEQYF. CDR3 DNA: TGTGCCAGCAGCCGACGCGGGACGATCTACGAGCAGTACTTC.

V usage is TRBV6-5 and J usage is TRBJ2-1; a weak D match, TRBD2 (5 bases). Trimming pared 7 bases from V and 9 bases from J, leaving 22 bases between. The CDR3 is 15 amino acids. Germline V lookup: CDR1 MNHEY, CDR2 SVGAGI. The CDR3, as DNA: TGTGCCAGCAAGATAACGAGGTCCCCCGAGGGTGAGCAGTTCTTC. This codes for CASKITRSPEGEQFF.